This entry lists 11 T cell receptor beta chains sequenced from one sample in a study of blood T cell repertoires in COVID-19 (dated by TCRdb to about 2020). Receptor amplification or capture employed the immunoSEQ multiplex PCR assay. Here the immuneACCESS table is served through TCRdb, limited to in-frame sequences with V and J called. Missing clones are a known gap in these copies; in checked studies unresolved V genes cover under half, and the rest lacks a known reason. This sample has about 59,000 clones in its table, and 80% to 90% of those were observed once. Together, the top ten hold roughly 6.7% of the sample. The sample was peripheral blood. The receptor source for this set is a man in his 60s with active or convalescent COVID-19.

The V and J genes are TRBV28 and TRBJ1-5; TRBD1 aligns across 8 bases. The CDR3 consists of 15 residues. V shed 5 bases, J shed 5 bases, and the junction held 8 bases outside the gene matches. Germline V gene data show CDR1 as MDHEN and CDR2 as SYDVKM. The CDR3 nucleotides are TGTGCCAGCAGTCCCTGGGGACAGGTGGATCAGCCCCAGCATTTT. Protein: CASSPWGQVDQPQHF.

The gene calls are TRBV5-1 and TRBJ2-3, with D tentatively TRBD1 (5 bases). Trimming shortened V by 2 bases and J by 4 bases, and 8 bases separated the two germline ends. This CDR3 contains 13 residues. Germline assignment: CDR1 SGHRS and CDR2 YFSETQ. CDR3 in amino acids: CASSLGHSDTQYF. DNA for the CDR3: TGCGCCAGCAGCTTAGGACACTCAGATACGCAGTATTTT.

The V call is TRBV3-1 (or the pseudogene TRBV3-2), the J call TRBJ2-3; D perhaps matches TRBD2 (6 bases). Germline V gene lookup returns CDR1 LGHDT and CDR2 YNNKEL (reference sequence). This CDR3 spans 15 amino acids. Trimming shortened V by 5 bases and J by 6 bases, and 18 bases separated the two germline ends. The CDR3 spells CASSFNGGIGDTQYF. The CDR3 region has the DNA TGTGCCAGCAGCTTCAACGGAGGGATAGGGGATACGCAGTATTTT.

The V and J genes are TRBV7-8 and TRBJ1-5; D perhaps matches TRBD1 (5 bases). This CDR3 has 15 amino acids. Trimming stripped 0 bases from V and 4 bases from J, with 10 bases between. Germline V gene lookup returns CDR1 SGHVS and CDR2 FQNEAQ. The CDR3 sequence is CASSLAGGVNQPQHF. The CDR3, as DNA: TGTGCCAGCAGCTTAGCGGGGGGAGTAAATCAGCCCCAGCATTTT.

CDR3 region: CASIWATQSRANVLTF. CDR3 nucleotides: TGTGCCAGCATCTGGGCCACACAAAGTCGGGCCAACGTCCTGACTTTC. The chain combines TRBV5-8 with TRBJ2-6; D remains unclear. V gave up 6 bases and J gave up 5 bases, with 18 bases separating them. The V gene's germline CDR1 is SGHTS and CDR2 YDEGEE. This CDR3 contains 16 residues.

The V gene is TRBV2, the J gene TRBJ1-5; D is ambiguous. Germline lookup yields CDR1 SNHLY and CDR2 FYNNEI. Trimming left V 1 base short and J 3 bases short, with 7 bases between. CDR3 size: 14 residues. Written as DNA, the CDR3 is TGTGCCAGCAGTGAAGTACATCCCAATCAGCCCCAGCATTTT. Protein: CASSEVHPNQPQHF.

The chain has TRBV2 and TRBJ1-2; possibly TRBD1 for D (6 bases). Germline V CDR1 and CDR2: SNHLY, FYNNEI. The CDR3 consists of 17 residues. Deletions cut 1 base from V and 2 bases from J, with 17 bases between. The DNA of the CDR3 is TGTGCCAGCAGTGAAGAGGGGGGGCGCATAGTGAACTATGGCTACACCTTC. Protein: CASSEEGGRIVNYGYTF.

V usage is TRBV19 and J usage is TRBJ1-2; D is undetermined. The CDR3 loop spans 13 amino acids. Trimming cost V 9 bases and J 0 bases, with 11 bases left between them. Germline assignment: CDR1 LNHDA and CDR2 SQIVND (reference sequence). CDR3 sequence (DNA): TGTGCCAGCGCCATCGCGGCTAACTATGGCTACACCTTC. This codes for CASAIAANYGYTF.

This sequence joins TRBV29-1 and TRBJ2-3; TRBD2 matches at 12 bases. Germline CDR1 is SQVTM and CDR2 is ANQGSEA. The V segment lost 4 bases and the J segment 1 base; nucleotides outside the gene matches: 9. This CDR3 has 17 amino acids. As DNA, the CDR3 is TGCAGCGTTGCCGGGACTAGCGGGTCCGCCCGCACAGATACGCAGTATTTT. The encoded protein is CSVAGTSGSARTDTQYF.

This clone was recorded a few times. The chain employs TRBV5-6 and TRBJ1-1; 9 positions match TRBD1. V was clipped by 4 bases and J by 3 bases; unmatched bases: 7. The germline CDR1 and CDR2 sequences are SGHDT and YYEEEE. The CDR3 runs 15 residues. The CDR3 region has the DNA TGTGCCAGCAGCCGTCCACAGGGGGCGGACACTGAAGCTTTCTTT. Its translation is CASSRPQGADTEAFF.

The chain has TRBV10-3 and TRBJ1-1; 8 positions match TRBD1. V trimming: 8 bases; J trimming: 4 bases; junction bases outside the gene matches: 9. Germline CDR1 is ENHRY and CDR2 is SYGVKD. CDR3 length: 14 amino acids. CDR3 bases: TGTGCCATCGGAACAGGGGGTGTCGGCACTGAAGCTTTCTTT. Protein sequence: CAIGTGGVGTEAFF.